Following are 17 T cell receptor beta chains from one sample sequenced in a study of cytomegalovirus exposure and HLA in healthy donors. PCR amplification relied on 60 Vbeta primers (plus 13 Jbeta primers). Profiling relied on immunoSEQ multiplex PCR, and the TCRdb table lists in-frame clones only, not all of them. The sample holds around 94,000 clones, approximately 80% seen once. The sample comprised PBMCs. The receptors were gathered from a human donor in good health.

This chain uses TRBV27 with TRBJ2-1, with TRBD2 matching 10 bases. The CDR3 is made up of 14 amino acids. Germline CDR1 and CDR2: MNHEY and SMNVEV (reference sequence). J gave up 4 bases and V 7 bases, and 4 bases lay outside the gene matches. The CDR3, as DNA: TGTGCCAGCATTAGCGGGGGGTCTTACAATGAGCAGTTCTTC. Translating gives CASISGGSYNEQFF.

The rearrangement joins TRBV21-1 to TRBJ1-4. TRBV21-1 represents a pseudogene. The length of the CDR3 is 16 residues. The CDR3 DNA is TGTGCCAGCAGCAAAGGGGCGGGATTAGGACGTGAAAAACTGTTTTTT. Its translation: CASSKGAGLGREKLFF.

This chain joins TRBV2 and TRBJ1-6, with 7 bases fitting TRBD1. V gave up 8 bases and J gave up 6 bases; unmatched junction bases: 7. The CDR3 totals 14 residues. The germline CDR1 and CDR2 sequences are SNHLY and FYNNEI. CDR3 DNA sequence: TGTGCCAGCCAGGGGGACGCCCTTAATTCACCCCTCCACTTT. This encodes CASQGDALNSPLHF.

The rearrangement joins TRBV14 to TRBJ1-4; 8 bases fit TRBD1. The CDR3 runs 16 residues. Unmatched junction bases numbered 3, after V lost 1 base and J lost 2 bases. Germline CDR1 and CDR2: SGHDN and FVKESK. The CDR3 DNA follows: TGTGCCAGCAGCCAAGTCCAGGGGGCTACTAATGAAAAACTGTTTTTT. It translates to CASSQVQGATNEKLFF. Full variable domain (outside the CDR3, taken from reference TRBV14 and TRBJ1-4): EAGVTQFPSHSVIEKGQTVTLRCDPISGHDNLYWYRRVMGKEIKFLLHFVKESKQDESGMPNNRFLAERTGGTYSTLKVQPAELEDSGVYFCASSQVQGATNEKLFFGSGTQLSVL.

The rearrangement joins TRBV4-2 to TRBJ1-1; a weak D match, TRBD1 (6 bases). V lost 1 base to trimming and J lost 5 bases, with 26 bases between them. The germline V gene encodes CDR1 LGHNA and CDR2 YNFKEQ. This CDR3 has 19 amino acids. Here the CDR3 reads CASSQVRGTRGGVLTEAFF. CDR3 nucleotides: TGTGCCAGCAGCCAAGTAAGGGGTACCAGAGGGGGGGTCTTAACTGAAGCTTTCTTT.

This clone was seen only once. The chain has TRBV7-9 and TRBJ1-6, with 7 bases that match TRBD1. The CDR3 is 16 amino acids. CDR1 SEHNR and CDR2 FQNEAQ come from the germline V gene (reference sequence). V shed 5 bases, J shed 8 bases, and the junction held 12 bases outside the gene matches. Here the CDR3 DNA reads TGTGCCAGCAGCCCCCAGGACAGGAGTTTTTATTCACCCCTCCACTTT. Protein: CASSPQDRSFYSPLHF.

The chain combines TRBV2 with TRBJ2-1; D ambiguous. Germline-derived CDR1 and CDR2 are SNHLY and FYNNEI. This CDR3 is built from 16 residues. Trimming removed 4 bases from V and 6 bases from J, with 19 bases in between. In DNA, the CDR3 is TGTGCCAGCAGTGTGGAACTAAGCCCTTCCACCAATGAGCAGTTCTTC. Amino acid sequence: CASSVELSPSTNEQFF.

The chain joins TRBV28 to TRBJ2-1; no firm D call. The CDR3 length is 12 residues. Germline assignment: CDR1 MDHEN and CDR2 SYDVKM. V was pared by 6 bases and J by 12 bases, with 15 bases between. CDR3: CASRKPVAGQFF. Written as DNA, the CDR3 is TGTGCCAGCAGAAAGCCCGTGGCAGGGCAGTTCTTC.

The CDR3 protein is CASSWQSGVANYGYTF. For the CDR3, the DNA is TGTGCCAGTAGTTGGCAGTCAGGGGTTGCTAACTATGGCTACACCTTC. V is TRBV19 and J is TRBJ1-2, with D perhaps TRBD1 (6 bases). CDR1 is LNHDA and CDR2 is SQIVND in the germline V gene (reference sequence). This CDR3 has 16 amino acids. Trimming pared 5 bases from V and 0 bases from J, leaving 16 bases between.

CDR3 in amino acids: CASKSTGGGQYF. The CDR3 coding sequence is TGTGCCAGCAAGTCTACTGGTGGAGGGCAGTACTTC. The chain carries TRBV6-5 and TRBJ2-7; D possibly corresponds to TRBD2 (5 bases). V lost 7 bases and J lost 9, with 16 bases in between. The CDR3 loop spans 12 amino acids. Germline CDR1 is MNHEY and CDR2 is SVGAGI.

This chain uses TRBV15 with TRBJ2-5, with 13 bases lining up with TRBD2. Germline CDR1 reads LNHNV; CDR2 reads YYDKDF (reference sequence). The CDR3 sequence is 17 residues long. The J segment lost 4 bases and the V segment lost 1 base, leaving 6 bases of the junction unmatched. In DNA form, the CDR3 reads TGTGCCACCAGCAGAGTACTAGCGGGGGGGCCTGGAGAGACCCAGTACTTC. Translation: CATSRVLAGGPGETQYF.

The chain links TRBV7-3 to TRBJ1-3; 7 bases map to TRBD1. Germline V gene sequence: CDR1 SGHTA, CDR2 FQGTGA. The V and J ends lost 3 bases and 2 bases, in that order; junction bases with no gene match: 4. The CDR3 length is 15 residues. The chain's CDR3 is CASSLTGTAGNTIYF. CDR3 coding DNA: TGTGCCAGCAGCTTGACAGGGACTGCTGGAAACACCATATATTTT.

The rearrangement links TRBV11-2 to TRBJ2-6; D unresolved. The germline CDR1 and CDR2 sequences are SGHAT and FQNNGV. The CDR3 runs to 17 residues. Trimming removed 0 bases from V and 0 bases from J, with 9 bases in between. DNA for the CDR3: TGTGCCAGCAGCTTAGAGGCTCTCGCCTCTGGGGCCAACGTCCTGACTTTC. Its translation: CASSLEALASGANVLTF.

This chain uses TRBV4-3 with TRBJ2-1, with D unclear. The V end was cut by 0 bases, the J end by 10 bases, with 10 bases between. This CDR3 is built from 13 residues. Germline values: CDR1 LGHNA, CDR2 YSLEER. CDR3 bases: TGCGCCAGCAGCCAAGATATCTCTACCGAGCAGTTCTTC. Protein sequence: CASSQDISTEQFF.

The rearrangement links TRBV7-6 to TRBJ2-5; D remains ambiguous. The CDR3 covers 13 residues. The V end was cut by 3 bases, the J end by 11 bases, with 16 bases between. The germline V gene has CDR1 SGHVS and CDR2 FNYEAQ. The DNA for the CDR3 is TGTGCCAGCAGCTTGGGTGCTGGTGGAGAGCAGTACTTC. Translation gives CASSLGAGGEQYF.

The chain couples TRBV28 to TRBJ2-7; no definite D call. Germline CDR1 and CDR2: MDHEN and SYDVKM. V lost 7 bases and J 1 base, leaving 5 bases between the germline ends. CDR3 length: 11 residues. In DNA, the CDR3 is TGTGCCAGCACACAGTCCTACGAGCAGTACTTC. Translating gives CASTQSYEQYF.

The chain has TRBV28 and TRBJ2-1; 9 positions agree with TRBD2. This CDR3 is 18 amino acids long. Germline values: CDR1 MDHEN, CDR2 SYDVKM. The J segment lost 0 bases and the V segment lost 7 bases, leaving 13 bases of the junction unmatched. The CDR3 bases are TGTGCCAGCACGGCGGGAGGGCCATCCCCACGCTCCTACAATGAGCAGTTCTTC. Translated, it gives CASTAGGPSPRSYNEQFF.